The clone carrying this T cell receptor (beta chain) has only a few counts. A single record per CDR3 protein comes from TCRdb applying MiXCR to the RT-PCR reads. This sample carries more than 850,000 distinct CDR3 sequences, around 17% of them seen once, and the ten largest clones take roughly 6%. This entry is derived from a study of patients and donors after allogeneic stem cell transplantation. The sequenced material came from blood, either unsorted or a sorted T cell fraction (not recorded which). The sequence derives from a human donor who was either an allogeneic HSCT recipient or a stem cell or donor lymphocyte infusion donor (not recorded which). It is not recorded whose cells these are; they may come from a transplant donor.

The CDR3 sequence is CASSLQGKNYGYTF. DNA for the CDR3: TGTGCCAGCAGTTTACAGGGAAAAAACTATGGCTACACCTTC. This rearrangement joins TRBV12-3 or TRBV12-4 to TRBJ1-2, with TRBD1 as a possible D gene (5 bases). This CDR3 is built from 14 residues. V lost 2 bases and J 2 bases, leaving 9 bases between the germline ends.